The entry below describes one T cell receptor (beta chain). There is no known antigen for this receptor. The sample holds no much larger clone one base away, and base qualities are not on file. These data come from a study of cytomegalovirus exposure and HLA in healthy donors (TCRdb year 2017). A note on the overall study: According to a later analysis, the 100 to 150 validation repertoires were produced on the same platform as the 666 repertoires of the first cohort. Along with the roughly 700-subject first cohort, a separate validation cohort of around 110 different subjects was used. The study aimed to test whether cataloging public T cell receptors could reveal signatures of past pathogen exposure. The study combined high-throughput TCR immunosequencing, statistical association of individual TCRs with disease status, and machine learning to predict cytomegalovirus infection status.

The donors belonged to the validation cohort of about 120 subjects, which was separate from the approximately 610-subject first cohort. The germline V gene yields SGHNT for CDR1 and YENEEA for CDR2. The CDR3 runs 16 residues from the cysteine to the phenylalanine. Only CDR3 DNA is held: 48 bases, read in frame from base 1. V lost 4 bases and J lost 2 bases, and the count of bases not matched to a germline gene is 5. Study-wide conclusions, independent of this receptor: Of the cluster scores, roughly 95% were above 0 in a later analysis, which found that TCRs clustered in the first cohort also tended to co-occur in the 95 to 150 validation repertoires. A later analysis lacked HLA typing for the validation cohort, so it scored co-occurrence in that cohort across all 110 or so repertoires. In the study, approximately 150 TCR beta chains were listed as associated with cytomegalovirus. Cytomegalovirus status was reported to be diagnosed by the classifier with high specificity and sensitivity in both the original and validation cohorts. Three of the identified cytomegalovirus-associated TCR beta chains were confirmed in vitro to be specific for cytomegalovirus antigens. According to the authors, the approach could potentially be generalized to other disease states and immunological phenotypes. Most TCR sequences were seen in very few donors, while some public TCRs were found in many individuals.

The receptor library was made with the immunoSEQ multiplex PCR assay. In the source study's methods: To diagnose cytomegalovirus status from the catalog of TCR beta chain sequences, a statistical classification framework was built. As stored in TCRdb, this immuneACCESS dataset retains in-frame rearrangements with V and J assigned. A fraction of the clones does not appear; measured against another copy, unresolved V genes explain less than half of the discrepancy, and the remainder lacks a known reason. V and J calls and clone size are given by that table; D and trimming were obtained from the DNA. In this sample the table shows fewer than 250,000 clones, 86% of which occur a single time. The ten largest clonotypes hold roughly 1.6% of the sample.

The sequenced sample was PBMCs. The rearrangement joined TRBV11-3 to TRBJ2-3, with 11 central nucleotides matching TRBD2. The origin of this receptor is a woman aged 18-30 years in good health and CMV-seronegative. The DNA sequence follows: TGTGCCAGCAGCTCCCTAGCGGGGGGAAACACAGATACGCAGTATTTT. This translates into CASSSLAGGNTDTQYF.